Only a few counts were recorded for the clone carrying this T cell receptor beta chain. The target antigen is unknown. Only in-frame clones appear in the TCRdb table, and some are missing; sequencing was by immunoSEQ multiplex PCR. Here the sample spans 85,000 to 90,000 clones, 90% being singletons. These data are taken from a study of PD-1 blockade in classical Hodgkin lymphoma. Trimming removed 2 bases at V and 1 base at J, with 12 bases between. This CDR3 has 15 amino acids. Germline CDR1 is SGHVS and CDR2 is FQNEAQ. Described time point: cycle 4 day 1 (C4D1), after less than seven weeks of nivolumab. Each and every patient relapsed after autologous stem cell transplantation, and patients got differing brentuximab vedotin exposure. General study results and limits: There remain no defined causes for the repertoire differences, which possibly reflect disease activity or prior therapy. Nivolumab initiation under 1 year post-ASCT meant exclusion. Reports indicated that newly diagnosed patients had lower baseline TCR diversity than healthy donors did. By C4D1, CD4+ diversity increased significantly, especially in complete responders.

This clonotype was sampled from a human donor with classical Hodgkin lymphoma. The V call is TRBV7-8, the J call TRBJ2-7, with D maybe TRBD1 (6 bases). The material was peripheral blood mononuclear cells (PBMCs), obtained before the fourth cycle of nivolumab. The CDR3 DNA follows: TGTGCCAGCAGCTTATTTCAGGGGCCTTCCTACGAGCAGTACTTC. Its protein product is CASSLFQGPSYEQYF.